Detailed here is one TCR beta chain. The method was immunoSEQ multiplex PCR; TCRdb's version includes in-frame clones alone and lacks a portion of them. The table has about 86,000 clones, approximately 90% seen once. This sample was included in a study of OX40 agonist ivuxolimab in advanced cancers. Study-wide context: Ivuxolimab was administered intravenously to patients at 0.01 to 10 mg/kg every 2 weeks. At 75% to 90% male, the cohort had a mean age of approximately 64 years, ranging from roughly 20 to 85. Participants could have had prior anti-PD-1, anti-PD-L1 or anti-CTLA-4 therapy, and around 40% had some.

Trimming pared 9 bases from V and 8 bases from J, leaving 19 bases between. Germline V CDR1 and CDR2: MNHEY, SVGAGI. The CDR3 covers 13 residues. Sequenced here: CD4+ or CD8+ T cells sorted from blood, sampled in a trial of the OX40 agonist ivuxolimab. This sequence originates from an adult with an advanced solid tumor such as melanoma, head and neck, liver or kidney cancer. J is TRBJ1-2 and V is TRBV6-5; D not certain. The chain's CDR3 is CASYSAGLRGYTF. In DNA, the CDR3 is TGTGCCAGTTACAGTGCGGGGTTACGAGGCTACACCTTC.